The present entry profiles one T cell receptor beta chain with its context. What it recognizes is unknown. The record originates from a study of shared clonotypes between healthy human individuals. In the study overall: The composition of the donors was two women and three men aged 18 to 49. Points from the study as a whole: The study drew on few donors, limiting represented genetic and exposure-history diversity.

As handled by the study authors: Filtering differed for immunoSEQ, which gave only junction sequences without quality scores. Profiling relied on immunoSEQ multiplex PCR, and the TCRdb table lists in-frame clones only, not all of them. Clone size and the V and J calls come from that table; the DNA yielded D and trimming. The sample lists 1,400,000 or so clones, 98% to 99% occurring once. Between the trimmed V and J ends, which lost 7 bases and 6 bases, there was a span of 9 bases. The CDR3 contains 11 residues. Per germline, CDR1 SQVTM and CDR2 ANQGSEA. Donors, healthy HIV-negative adults, lacked recent acute infections or vaccinations.

The chain combines TRBV29-1 with TRBJ1-4; no definite D call. Material for sequencing was naive CD4+ T cells sorted from blood. Subset indicated: CD45RA+ positively selected. This receptor was identified in a man aged 30 to 39 in good health. Here the CDR3 reads CSAWRDEKLFF. CDR3 bases: TGCAGCGCTTGGCGGGATGAAAAACTGTTTTTT.